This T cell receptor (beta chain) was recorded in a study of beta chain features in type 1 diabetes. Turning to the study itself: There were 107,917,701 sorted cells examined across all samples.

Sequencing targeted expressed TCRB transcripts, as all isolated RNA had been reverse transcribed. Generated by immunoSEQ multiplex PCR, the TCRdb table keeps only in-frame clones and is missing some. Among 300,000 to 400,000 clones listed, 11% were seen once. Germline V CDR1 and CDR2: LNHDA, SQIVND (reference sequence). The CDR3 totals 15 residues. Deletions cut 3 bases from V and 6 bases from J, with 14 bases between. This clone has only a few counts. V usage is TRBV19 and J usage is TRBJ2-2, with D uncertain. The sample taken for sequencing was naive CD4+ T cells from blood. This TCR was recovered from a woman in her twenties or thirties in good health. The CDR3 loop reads CASSMETEIPGELFF. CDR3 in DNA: TGTGCCAGTAGTATGGAGACGGAGATCCCCGGGGAGCTGTTTTTT.